This T cell receptor beta chain is from a study of shared clonotypes between healthy human individuals. Study-wide results and limits: Blood was the sole source, and tissue repertoires probably differ. The genetic and exposure-history diversity represented was limited by few donors. For sorted subsets, rarefaction showed incomplete sequencing despite large depth.

Note on this clone: Its cognate antigen is unknown.

Sequenced by immunoSEQ multiplex PCR; TCRdb stores in-frame clones only, minus some. The table shows a few hundred thousand clones, with about nine tenths occurring only once. The study drew its donors from healthy HIV-negative adults without recent acute infections or vaccinations. V gave up 7 bases and J gave up 3 bases, with 12 bases separating them. This CDR3 spans 13 amino acids. Germline-derived CDR1 and CDR2 are LNHDA and SQIVND (reference sequence). The receptor was isolated from a man aged 18-30 years in good health. Specimen: memory CD8+ T cells sorted from blood. Regarding subset: CD45RO+ cells pooled with CCR7-negative TemRA cells. The V and J genes are TRBV19 and TRBJ1-1; tentative D call: TRBD1 (6 bases). The CDR3 region has the DNA TGTGCCAGTAACAGGGTCGGTTACACTGAAGCTTTCTTT. Its protein product is CASNRVGYTEAFF. Drawing the rest from reference TRBV19 and TRBJ1-1, the complete variable domain is DGGITQSPKYLFRKEGQNVTLSCEQNLNHDAMYWYRQDPGQGLRLIYYSQIVNDFQKGDIAEGYSVSREKKESFPLTVTSAQKNPTAFYLCASNRVGYTEAFFGQGTRLTVV.